These T cell receptor beta chains were read from a single sample in a study of OX40 agonist ivuxolimab in advanced cancers. Some clones are missing from TCRdb's copy, which holds only in-frame ones; the method was immunoSEQ multiplex PCR. The profile shows tens of thousands of clones, around 84% of them singletons. The sequenced sample was CD4+ or CD8+ T cells sorted from blood, obtained in a trial of the OX40 agonist ivuxolimab. The receptors come from an adult with an advanced solid tumor such as melanoma, head and neck, liver or kidney cancer. The CDR3 runs from the conserved cysteine through the conserved F or W. A D gene is named only where the DNA matches it firmly. Expanded clones get a size class; other rows say once, few or many, or leave the size out.

v_call	d_call	j_call	clone_size	cdr3_nt	cdr3_aa
TRBV15	.	TRBJ2-7	.	TGTGCCACCAGCAGACGGGACTCGGGAGCTTGGTTGGTCGAGCAGTACTTC	CATSRRDSGAWLVEQYF
TRBV11-2	.	TRBJ2-5	.	TGTGCCAGCAGCTTAGGGGGAGTACCGGAGACCCAGTACTTC	CASSLGGVPETQYF
TRBV6-6	TRBD1	TRBJ1-6	.	TGTGCCAGCAGAGGGACAGGGGTCACTTCACCCCTCCACTTT	CASRGTGVTSPLHF
TRBV5-6	.	TRBJ2-7	.	TGTGCCAGCAGCTATGGACAGCCCTCCTACGAGCAGTACTTC	CASSYGQPSYEQYF
TRBV6-6	TRBD1	TRBJ1-1	few	TGTGCCAGCAGGCCAAGAAGTCTCCGAACGGGACAGCAAGCTTTCTTT	CASRPRSLRTGQQAFF
TRBV19	.	TRBJ1-5	.	TGTGCCAGTAGTATACGCGCCGGGCCTGGTCAGCCCCAGCATTTT	CASSIRAGPGQPQHF
TRBV13	.	TRBJ1-3	.	TGTGCCAGCAGCTTAGGACCAGGCACCTCTGGAAACACCATATATTTT	CASSLGPGTSGNTIYF
TRBV11-2	.	TRBJ2-7	few	TGTGCCAGCAGCTGGGGACAATCCTACGAGCAGTACTTC	CASSWGQSYEQYF
TRBV7-9	.	TRBJ2-3	.	TGTGCCAGCAGCTTAACAGATACGCAGTATTTT	CASSLTDTQYF
TRBV30	.	TRBJ2-3	.	TGTGCCTGGTTAGCGGGCACAGATACGCAGTATTTT	CAWLAGTDTQYF
TRBV4-1	.	TRBJ1-1	.	TGCGCCAGCAGCCAAGAGAGGTGGGGGCGAGTGTCTGAAGCTTTCTTT	CASSQERWGRVSEAFF
TRBV7-9	.	TRBJ2-5	.	TGTGCCAGCAGCCCGCTGGTTCGGGAGACCCAGTACTTC	CASSPLVRETQYF
TRBV19	.	TRBJ1-1	once	TGTGCCAGTAGTATTGTGGGGGGTGGCACTGAAGCTTTCTTT	CASSIVGGGTEAFF
TRBV6-6	.	TRBJ1-3	.	TGTGCCACCCTAGAGACAAACTCTGGAAACACCATATATTTT	CATLETNSGNTIYF